A single sample is the source of the 13 T cell receptor beta chains below, sequenced in a study of blood T cell repertoires in COVID-19. Here immunoSEQ multiplex PCR was the method, and the copy in TCRdb shows in-frame clones only, minus some. This sample yields around 260,000 clones, of which 80% to 90% are seen a single time; 1.5% to 2% belongs to the top ten. Sequencing used peripheral blood. The receptors were gathered from a man between 25 and 39 years old with active or convalescent COVID-19.

The CDR3 region is CASSLIENEQFF. The CDR3, as DNA: TGCGCCAGCAGCTTGATAGAGAATGAGCAGTTCTTC. This chain uses TRBV5-1 with TRBJ2-1; no clear D gene. V lost 1 base, J lost 7 bases, and 6 bases lay in between. The CDR3 is made up of 12 amino acids. CDR1 is SGHRS, CDR2 YFSETQ, per germline.

This clone was recorded only once. The chain joins TRBV25-1 to TRBJ1-2, with TRBD1 matching over 7 bases. J lost 2 bases, V lost 3 bases, and 6 bases had no gene match. Germline values: CDR1 MGHDK, CDR2 SYGVNS. The CDR3 runs to 15 residues. The CDR3 spells CASSEPSGGNYGYTF. Here the CDR3 DNA reads TGTGCCAGCAGTGAGCCCTCAGGGGGAAACTATGGCTACACCTTC.

This clone was observed a single time. V and J are TRBV5-5 and TRBJ1-5, with a possible D match to TRBD1 (6 bases). V was pared by 0 bases and J by 1 base, with 8 bases between. The length of the CDR3 is 15 residues. The germline CDR1 and CDR2 sequences are SGHKS and YYEKEE (reference sequence). This chain's CDR3 is CASSLAQGSNQPQHF. DNA of the CDR3: TGTGCCAGCAGCTTGGCCCAGGGGAGCAATCAGCCCCAGCATTTT. Drawing the rest from reference TRBV5-5 and TRBJ1-5, the complete variable domain is DAGVTQSPTHLIKTRGQQVTLRCSPISGHKSVSWYQQVLGQGPQFIFQYYEKEERGRGNFPDRFSARQFPNYSSELNVNALLLGDSALYLCASSLAQGSNQPQHFGDGTRLSIL.

The rearrangement joins TRBV30 to TRBJ2-1; 7 nucleotides align to TRBD1. Losses at the gene ends were 2 bases for V and 1 base for J; bases not matched to a gene: 14. Germline loops: CDR1 GTSNPN, CDR2 SVGIG (reference sequence). There are 18 residues in the CDR3. CDR3 nucleotide sequence: TGTGCCTGGAGTTCTCTTGCGACAGGGACGATTTCCTACAATGAGCAGTTCTTC. It encodes CAWSSLATGTISYNEQFF.

The chain uses TRBV27 and TRBJ2-7; D is unclear. V was pared by 0 bases and J by 5 bases, with 8 bases between. Germline V gene sequence: CDR1 MNHEY, CDR2 SMNVEV (reference sequence). The CDR3 contains 13 residues. CDR3 protein: CASSLSGVDEQYF. The CDR3 bases are TGTGCCAGCAGTTTATCGGGCGTTGACGAGCAGTACTTC.

This clone was observed a few times. The chain has TRBV7-2 and TRBJ1-2; 8 bases match TRBD1. From germline, CDR1 is SGHTA and CDR2 FQGNSA. The CDR3 extends over 14 amino acids. Trimming removed 1 base from V and 8 bases from J; junction bases left unmatched: 6. The DNA for the CDR3 is TGTGCCAGCAGCTTAGGGGACAGGCCGGAAGGCTACACCTTC. Protein product: CASSLGDRPEGYTF.

This clone showed up just once. This chain uses TRBV24-1 with TRBJ2-3, with 12 nucleotides matching TRBD2. The CDR3 runs 15 residues. Germline values: CDR1 KGHDR, CDR2 SFDVKD. V dropped 4 bases and J dropped 8; count of bases not matched to a gene: 6. The CDR3 DNA sequence: TGTGCCACCAGTGAGGGGACTAGCGGGTTTCCTACGCAGTATTTT. Amino acids: CATSEGTSGFPTQYF.

As DNA, the CDR3 is TGTGCCAGTAGTATGGTGACAGGGGGTGAAGCTTTCTTT. Translation gives CASSMVTGGEAFF. The chain uses TRBV19 and TRBJ1-1, with 9 bases aligning to TRBD1. From germline, CDR1 is LNHDA and CDR2 SQIVND (reference sequence). The CDR3 spans 13 residues. The J segment lost 7 bases and the V segment lost 3 bases, leaving 3 bases of the junction unmatched. The variable domain in full, completed from reference TRBV19 and TRBJ1-1, reads DGGITQSPKYLFRKEGQNVTLSCEQNLNHDAMYWYRQDPGQGLRLIYYSQIVNDFQKGDIAEGYSVSREKKESFPLTVTSAQKNPTAFYLCASSMVTGGEAFFGQGTRLTVV.

The V and J genes are TRBV30 and TRBJ1-1; D gene unclear. V lost 4 bases and J lost 1, with 10 bases in between. Germline loops: CDR1 GTSNPN, CDR2 SVGIG (reference sequence). The CDR3 extends over 13 amino acids. The CDR3 loop reads CAWTFSENTEAFF. CDR3 sequence (DNA): TGTGCCTGGACATTTAGCGAGAACACTGAAGCTTTCTTT. The entire variable domain, with the rest obtained from reference TRBV30 and TRBJ1-1, is as follows: SQTIHQWPATLVQPVGSPLSLECTVEGTSNPNLYWYRQAAGRGLQLLFYSVGIGQISSEVPQNLSASRPQDRQFILSSKKLLLSDSGFYLCAWTFSENTEAFFGQGTRLTVV.

The chain uses TRBV11-2 and TRBJ2-2, with TRBD2 as a possible D gene (5 bases). V lost 10 bases and J 0 bases, leaving 9 bases between the germline ends. This CDR3 has 13 residues. Germline V gene sequence: CDR1 SGHAT, CDR2 FQNNGV. CDR3 in DNA: TGTGCCACCGCCGGGACGAACACCGGGGAGCTGTTTTTT. Protein: CATAGTNTGELFF.

The V and J genes are TRBV7-8 and TRBJ2-1; the D gene is possibly TRBD1 (6 bases). The V gene's germline CDR1 is SGHVS and CDR2 FQNEAQ. Trimming left V 5 bases short and J 8 bases short, with 16 bases between. The CDR3 extends over 14 amino acids. CDR3 sequence reads: CASSRQGSFYEQFF. CDR3 in DNA: TGTGCCAGCAGCAGGCAGGGGTCATTCTATGAGCAGTTCTTC.

This chain uses TRBV7-3 with TRBJ2-3; 10 nucleotides align to TRBD2. CDR3 length: 16 residues. CDR1 is SGHTA, CDR2 FQGTGA, per germline. The V gene end was trimmed by 4 bases and the J gene end by 2 bases; junction bases not matched to a gene: 6. The CDR3, as DNA: TGTGCCAGCAGCTCAAGGACTAGCGGATACACAGATACGCAGTATTTT. The encoded protein is CASSSRTSGYTDTQYF.

V and J are TRBV5-4 and TRBJ2-5, with 13 bases fitting TRBD2. The CDR3 runs to 14 residues. Germline V gene sequence: CDR1 SGHNT, CDR2 YYREEE (reference sequence). The J segment lost 1 base and the V segment lost 7 bases, leaving 1 base of the junction unmatched. The CDR3 region has the DNA TGTGCCAGCGGGACTAGCGGGGTCCAAGAGACCCAGTACTTC. Translating gives CASGTSGVQETQYF.